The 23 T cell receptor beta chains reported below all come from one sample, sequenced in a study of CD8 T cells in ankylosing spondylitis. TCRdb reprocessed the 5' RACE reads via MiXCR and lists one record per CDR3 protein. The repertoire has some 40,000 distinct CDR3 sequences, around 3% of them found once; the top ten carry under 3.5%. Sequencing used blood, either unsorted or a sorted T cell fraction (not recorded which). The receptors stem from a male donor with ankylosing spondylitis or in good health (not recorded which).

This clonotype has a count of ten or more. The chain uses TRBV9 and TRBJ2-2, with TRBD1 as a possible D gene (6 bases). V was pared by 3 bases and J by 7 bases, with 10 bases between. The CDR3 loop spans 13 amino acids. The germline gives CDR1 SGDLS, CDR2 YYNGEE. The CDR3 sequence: CASSDRVDGELFF. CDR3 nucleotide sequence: TGTGCCAGCAGCGACAGGGTCGACGGGGAGCTGTTTTTT. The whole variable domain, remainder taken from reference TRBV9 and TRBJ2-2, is DSGVTQTPKHLITATGQRVTLRCSPRSGDLSVYWYQQSLDQGLQFLIQYYNGEERAKGNILERFSAQQFPDLHSELNLSSLELGDSALYFCASSDRVDGELFFGEGSRLTVL.

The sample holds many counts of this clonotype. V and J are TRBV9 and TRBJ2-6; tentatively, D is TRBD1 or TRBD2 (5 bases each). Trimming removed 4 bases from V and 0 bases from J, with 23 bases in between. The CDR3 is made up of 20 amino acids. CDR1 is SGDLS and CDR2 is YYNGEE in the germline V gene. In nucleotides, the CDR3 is TGTGCCAGCAGCCCCCGAGGGTTGGGGGAGATCCACTCTGGGGCCAACGTCCTGACTTTC. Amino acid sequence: CASSPRGLGEIHSGANVLTF.

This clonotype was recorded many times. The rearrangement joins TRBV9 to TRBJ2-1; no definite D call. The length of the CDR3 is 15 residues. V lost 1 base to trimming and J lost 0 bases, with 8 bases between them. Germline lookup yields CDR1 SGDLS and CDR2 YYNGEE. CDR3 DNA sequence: TGTGCCAGCAGCGTATGGGGATACTCCTACAATGAGCAGTTCTTC. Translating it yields CASSVWGYSYNEQFF. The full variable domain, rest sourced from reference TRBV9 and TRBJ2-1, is DSGVTQTPKHLITATGQRVTLRCSPRSGDLSVYWYQQSLDQGLQFLIQYYNGEERAKGNILERFSAQQFPDLHSELNLSSLELGDSALYFCASSVWGYSYNEQFFGPGTRLTVL.

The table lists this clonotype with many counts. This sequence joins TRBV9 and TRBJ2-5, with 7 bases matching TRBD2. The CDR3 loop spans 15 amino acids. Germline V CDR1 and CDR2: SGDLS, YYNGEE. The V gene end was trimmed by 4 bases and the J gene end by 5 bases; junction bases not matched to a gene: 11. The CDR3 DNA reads TGTGCCAGCAGCCCCCGGGGAGGGGAGGTGGAGACCCAGTACTTC. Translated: CASSPRGGEVETQYF.

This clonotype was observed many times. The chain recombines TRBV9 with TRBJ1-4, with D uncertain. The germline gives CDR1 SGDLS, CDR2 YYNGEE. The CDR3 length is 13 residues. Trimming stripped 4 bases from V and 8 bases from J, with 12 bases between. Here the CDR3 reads CASSSGSFEKLFF. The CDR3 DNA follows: TGTGCCAGCAGCTCTGGCAGTTTCGAAAAACTGTTTTTT. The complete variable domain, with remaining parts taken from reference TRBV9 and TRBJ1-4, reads DSGVTQTPKHLITATGQRVTLRCSPRSGDLSVYWYQQSLDQGLQFLIQYYNGEERAKGNILERFSAQQFPDLHSELNLSSLELGDSALYFCASSSGSFEKLFFGSGTQLSVL.

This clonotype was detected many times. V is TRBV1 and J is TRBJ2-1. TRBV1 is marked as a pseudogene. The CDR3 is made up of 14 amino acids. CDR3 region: CTSTREVPYNEQFF. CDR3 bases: TGCACCAGCACTAGAGAGGTTCCGTACAATGAGCAGTTCTTC.

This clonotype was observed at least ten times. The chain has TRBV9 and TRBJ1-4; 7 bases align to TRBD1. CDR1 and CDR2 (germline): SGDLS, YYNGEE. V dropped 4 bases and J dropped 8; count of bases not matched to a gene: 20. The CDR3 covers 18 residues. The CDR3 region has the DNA TGTGCCAGCAGCCTCACAGGGGTCCTTCAGGATGGGAACGAAAAACTGTTTTTT. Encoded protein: CASSLTGVLQDGNEKLFF.

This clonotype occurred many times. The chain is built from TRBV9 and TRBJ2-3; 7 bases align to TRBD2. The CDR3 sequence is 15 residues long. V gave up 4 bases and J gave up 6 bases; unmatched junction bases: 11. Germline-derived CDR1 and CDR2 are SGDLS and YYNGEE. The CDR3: CASSLGLPSTDTQYF. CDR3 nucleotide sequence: TGTGCCAGCAGCTTGGGACTACCGTCGACGGATACGCAGTATTTT.

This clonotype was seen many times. The CDR3 DNA reads TGTGCCAGCAGCGTCACCGGGACTAGCGCCATGAATGAGCAGTTCTTC. Protein sequence: CASSVTGTSAMNEQFF. The V and J genes are TRBV9 and TRBJ2-1; 10 bases align to TRBD2. The CDR3 spans 16 residues. V trimming: 2 bases; J trimming: 7 bases; junction bases outside the gene matches: 9. The germline V gene encodes CDR1 SGDLS and CDR2 YYNGEE.

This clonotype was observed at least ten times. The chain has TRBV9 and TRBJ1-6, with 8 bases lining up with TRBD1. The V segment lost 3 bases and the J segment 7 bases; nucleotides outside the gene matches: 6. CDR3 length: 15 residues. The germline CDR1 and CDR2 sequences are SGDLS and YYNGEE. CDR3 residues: CASSGRQGQNSPLHF. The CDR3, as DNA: TGTGCCAGCAGCGGCAGACAGGGGCAAAATTCACCCCTCCACTTT.

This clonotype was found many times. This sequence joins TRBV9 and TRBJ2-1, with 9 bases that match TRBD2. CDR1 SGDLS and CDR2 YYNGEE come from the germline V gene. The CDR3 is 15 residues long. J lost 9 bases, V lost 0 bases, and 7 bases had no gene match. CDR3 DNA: TGTGCCAGCAGCGTAGGGGTAGCGGGGGTAGGTGAGCAGTTCTTC. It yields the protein CASSVGVAGVGEQFF.

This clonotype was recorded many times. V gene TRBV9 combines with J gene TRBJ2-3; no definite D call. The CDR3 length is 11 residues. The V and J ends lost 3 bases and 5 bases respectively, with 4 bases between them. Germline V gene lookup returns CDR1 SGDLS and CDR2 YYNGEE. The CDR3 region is CASSAEDTQYF. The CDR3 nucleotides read TGTGCCAGCAGCGCGGAAGATACGCAGTATTTT.

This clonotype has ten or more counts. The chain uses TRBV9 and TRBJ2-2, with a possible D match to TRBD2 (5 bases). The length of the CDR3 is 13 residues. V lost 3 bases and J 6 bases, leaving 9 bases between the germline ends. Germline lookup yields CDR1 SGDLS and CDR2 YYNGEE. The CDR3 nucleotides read TGTGCCAGCAGCGGTAGCGTTGCCGGGGAGCTGTTTTTT. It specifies CASSGSVAGELFF.

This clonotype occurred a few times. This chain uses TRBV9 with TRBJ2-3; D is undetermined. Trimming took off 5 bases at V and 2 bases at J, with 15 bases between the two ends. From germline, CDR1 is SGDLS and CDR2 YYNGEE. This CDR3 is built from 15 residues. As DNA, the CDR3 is TGTGCCAGCAGGAAGTCGGCGGTGGACACAGATACGCAGTATTTT. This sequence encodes CASRKSAVDTDTQYF.

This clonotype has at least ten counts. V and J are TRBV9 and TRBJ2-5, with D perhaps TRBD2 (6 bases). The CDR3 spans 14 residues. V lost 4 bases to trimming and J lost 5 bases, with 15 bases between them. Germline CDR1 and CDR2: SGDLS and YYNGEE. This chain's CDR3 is CASSKGPAGETQYF. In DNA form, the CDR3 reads TGTGCCAGCAGCAAAGGACCTGCGGGGGAGACCCAGTACTTC.

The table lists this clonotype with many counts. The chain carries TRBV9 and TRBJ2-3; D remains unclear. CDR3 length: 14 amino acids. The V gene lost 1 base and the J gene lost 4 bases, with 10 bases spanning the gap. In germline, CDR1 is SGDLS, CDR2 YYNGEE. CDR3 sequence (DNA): TGTGCCAGCAGCGTAAACCCCACAGCAGATACGCAGTATTTT. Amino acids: CASSVNPTADTQYF.

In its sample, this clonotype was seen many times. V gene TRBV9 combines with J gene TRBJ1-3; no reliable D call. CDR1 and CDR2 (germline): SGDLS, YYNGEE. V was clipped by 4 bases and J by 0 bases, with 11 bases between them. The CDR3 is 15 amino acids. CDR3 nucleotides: TGTGCCAGCAGCAGAACAGAGAGCTCTGGAAACACCATATATTTT. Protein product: CASSRTESSGNTIYF.

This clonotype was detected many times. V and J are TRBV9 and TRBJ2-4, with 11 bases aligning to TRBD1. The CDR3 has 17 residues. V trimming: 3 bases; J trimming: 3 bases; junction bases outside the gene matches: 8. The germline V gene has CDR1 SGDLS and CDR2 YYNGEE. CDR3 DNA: TGTGCCAGCAGCGCCCGCGGGACAGGGGGAGACAAAAACATTCAGTACTTC. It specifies CASSARGTGGDKNIQYF.

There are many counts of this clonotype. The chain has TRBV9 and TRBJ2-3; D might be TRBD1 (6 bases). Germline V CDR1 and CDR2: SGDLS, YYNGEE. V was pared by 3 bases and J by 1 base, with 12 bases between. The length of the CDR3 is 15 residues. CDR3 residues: CASSDPGAGTDTQYF. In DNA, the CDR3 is TGTGCCAGCAGCGACCCAGGGGCCGGCACAGATACGCAGTATTTT. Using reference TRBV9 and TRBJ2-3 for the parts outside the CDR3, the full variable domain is DSGVTQTPKHLITATGQRVTLRCSPRSGDLSVYWYQQSLDQGLQFLIQYYNGEERAKGNILERFSAQQFPDLHSELNLSSLELGDSALYFCASSDPGAGTDTQYFGPGTRLTVL.

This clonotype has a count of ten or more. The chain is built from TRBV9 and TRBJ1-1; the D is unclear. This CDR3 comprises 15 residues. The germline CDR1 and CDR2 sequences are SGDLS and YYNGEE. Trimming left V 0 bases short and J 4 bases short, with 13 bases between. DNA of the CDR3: TGTGCCAGCAGCGTAGCTCTGGGCTATATCACTGAAGCTTTCTTT. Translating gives CASSVALGYITEAFF.

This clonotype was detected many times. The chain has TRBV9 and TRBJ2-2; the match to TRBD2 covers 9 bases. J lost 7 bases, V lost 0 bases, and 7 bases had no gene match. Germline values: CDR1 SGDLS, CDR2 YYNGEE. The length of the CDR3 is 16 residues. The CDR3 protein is CASSVASRGGDGELFF. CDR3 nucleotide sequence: TGTGCCAGCAGCGTAGCTTCGCGGGGGGGCGACGGGGAGCTGTTTTTT.

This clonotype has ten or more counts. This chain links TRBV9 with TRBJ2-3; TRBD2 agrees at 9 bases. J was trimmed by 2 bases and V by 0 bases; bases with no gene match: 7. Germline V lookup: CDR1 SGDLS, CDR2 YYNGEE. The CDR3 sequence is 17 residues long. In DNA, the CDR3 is TGTGCCAGCAGCGTAGAGGATAGCGGGGGCCTCACAGATACGCAGTATTTT. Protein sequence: CASSVEDSGGLTDTQYF.

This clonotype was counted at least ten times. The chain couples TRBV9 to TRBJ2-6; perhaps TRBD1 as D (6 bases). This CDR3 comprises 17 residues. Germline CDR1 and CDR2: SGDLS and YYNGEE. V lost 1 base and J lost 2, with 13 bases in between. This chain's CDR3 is CASSVQGQSPGANVLTF. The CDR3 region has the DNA TGTGCCAGCAGCGTACAGGGACAATCACCTGGGGCCAACGTCCTGACTTTC.